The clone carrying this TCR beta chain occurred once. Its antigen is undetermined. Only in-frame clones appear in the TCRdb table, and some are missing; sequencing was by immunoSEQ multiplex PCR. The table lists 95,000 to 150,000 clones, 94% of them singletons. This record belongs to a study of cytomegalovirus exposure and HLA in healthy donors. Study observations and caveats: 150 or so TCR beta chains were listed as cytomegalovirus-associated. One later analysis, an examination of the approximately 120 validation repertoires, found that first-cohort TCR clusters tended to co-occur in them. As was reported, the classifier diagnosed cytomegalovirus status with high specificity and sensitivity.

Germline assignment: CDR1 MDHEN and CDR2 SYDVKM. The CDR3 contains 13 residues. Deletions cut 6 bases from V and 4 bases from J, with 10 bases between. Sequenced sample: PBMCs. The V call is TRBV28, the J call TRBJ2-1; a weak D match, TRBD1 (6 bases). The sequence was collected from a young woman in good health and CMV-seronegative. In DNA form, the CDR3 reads TGTGCCAGCAGCCTCGACAGGTACAATGAGCAGTTCTTC. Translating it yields CASSLDRYNEQFF.